These 21 T cell receptor beta chains were sequenced from one sample in a study of human T cells and chemical hapten exposure. TCRdb itself ran the 5' RACE reads through MiXCR, one entry per CDR3 protein. Here the sample spans 120,000 to 150,000 distinct CDR3 sequences, around 4% being singletons. Sequencing started from total RNA isolated from unfractionated whole blood. These receptors were obtained from a female donor in good health.

This clonotype was picked up many times. The J gene is TRBJ2-3, the V gene TRBV9, with 7 bases matching TRBD1. The V gene's germline CDR1 is SGDLS and CDR2 YYNGEE. Trimming cost V 1 base and J 4 bases; bases outside gene matches: 3. CDR3 length equals 14 residues. The CDR3 loop reads CASSVLGGADTQYF. The CDR3 DNA follows: TGTGCCAGCAGCGTACTAGGGGGCGCAGATACGCAGTATTTT.

Of note for this clonotype: This may be a read error: a much more frequent sequence differs by one nucleotide. The V gene is TRBV3-1, the J gene TRBJ1-1; TRBD1 might be the D (5 bases). The CDR3 covers 14 residues. CDR1 is LGHDT, CDR2 YNNKEL, per germline (reference sequence). The DNA for the CDR3 is TGTGACAGCAGCCAAGGAGGGGCTTTCGGGGGAGCTTTCTTT. This sequence encodes CDSSQGGAFGGAFF.

This clonotype was seen more than once but under ten times. This sequence joins TRBV10-3 and TRBJ2-1, with D perhaps TRBD2 (6 bases). With 8 bases removed from V and 0 bases from J, the gap between germline ends came to 14 bases. The CDR3 extends over 15 amino acids. From germline, CDR1 is ENHRY and CDR2 SYGVKD. The CDR3 loop is CAILVRGSSYNEQFF. The CDR3 DNA follows: TGTGCCATCCTGGTCCGGGGGAGCTCCTACAATGAGCAGTTCTTC.

This clonotype was seen at least ten times. This CDR3 is CAWCTGQGQNQPQHF. The DNA of the CDR3 is TGTGCCTGGTGCACGGGGCAGGGACAGAATCAGCCCCAGCATTTT. The chain is built from TRBV30 and TRBJ1-5, with 7 bases identical to TRBD1. The CDR3 is 15 amino acids. Trimming at V came to 5 bases and at J to 4 bases, leaving 11 bases not matched to a gene. Germline-derived CDR1 and CDR2 are GTSNPN and SVGIG (reference sequence).

The chain has TRBV4-1 and TRBJ2-3, with a possible D match to TRBD2 (5 bases). The CDR3 is made up of 17 amino acids. Trimming pared 1 base from V and 0 bases from J, leaving 14 bases between. The germline CDR1 and CDR2 sequences are MGHRA and YSYEKL. DNA of the CDR3: TGCGCCAGCAGCCAAGCCGCCGGGATGATAAGCACAGATACGCAGTATTTT. This codes for CASSQAAGMISTDTQYF.

This clonotype has only a few counts. The chain uses TRBV5-4 and TRBJ1-2, with D possibly being TRBD1 (6 bases). Germline CDR1 is SGHNT and CDR2 is YYREEE (reference sequence). Trimming removed 3 bases at V and 0 bases at J, with 21 bases between. The CDR3 has 18 residues. CDR3 region: CASSCQGVGALPNYGYTF. CDR3 sequence (DNA): TGTGCCAGCAGCTGCCAGGGTGTGGGGGCCCTACCTAACTATGGCTACACCTTC.

For this clonotype: Just one base apart from a much larger clone, this may be a read error. This chain links TRBV20-1 with TRBJ1-2; possibly TRBD1 for D (5 bases). In germline, CDR1 is DFQATT, CDR2 SNEGSKA (reference sequence). This CDR3 is 15 amino acids long. V dropped 0 bases and J dropped 6 bases, with 17 bases sitting between them. CDR3 sequence (DNA): TGCAGTGCTAGAGATTTTCGGGGGGTGGGAGATGGCTACACCTTC. As protein: CSARDFRGVGDGYTF.

This clonotype was seen repeatedly, ten times or more. This chain joins TRBV28 and TRBJ2-1; 9 positions agree with TRBD1. The CDR3 loop spans 17 amino acids. CDR1 is MDHEN and CDR2 is SYDVKM in the germline V gene. The ends lost 6 bases at V and 0 bases at J; junction bases unmatched: 9. The CDR3 sequence: CASRPTGGRSSYNEQFF. Written as DNA, the CDR3 is TGTGCCAGCAGACCCACAGGGGGCCGGAGCTCCTACAATGAGCAGTTCTTC.

This clonotype was recorded many times. The V and J genes are TRBV13 and TRBJ1-2; unclear D gene. This CDR3 contains 15 residues. Trimming shortened V by 3 bases and J by 4 bases, and 15 bases separated the two germline ends. From germline, CDR1 is PRHDT and CDR2 FYEKMQ (reference sequence). The CDR3 DNA is TGTGCCAGCAGCTTGCCGATGGATAAGGCCTATGGCTACACCTTC. It translates to CASSLPMDKAYGYTF. Full variable domain (rest looked up from reference TRBV13 and TRBJ1-2): AAGVIQSPRHLIKEKRETATLKCYPIPRHDTVYWYQQGPGQDPQFLISFYEKMQSDKGSIPDRFSAQQFSDYHSELNMSSLELGDSALYFCASSLPMDKAYGYTFGSGTRLTVV.

This clonotype was recorded a few times. CDR3 in amino acids: CASSQVGGQSEAFF. The CDR3 nucleotides are TGCGCCAGCAGCCAAGTAGGGGGTCAGTCTGAAGCTTTCTTT. This sequence joins TRBV4-3 and TRBJ1-1, with a tentative D call TRBD1 (6 bases). There are 14 residues in the CDR3. Looked up from germline, CDR1 is LGHNA and CDR2 is YSLEER. V shed 1 base and J shed 6 bases, with 12 bases lying between them.

This clonotype showed up many times. This chain links TRBV7-2 with TRBJ1-4; no clear D. The CDR3 contains 16 residues. The V and J ends lost 1 base and 8 bases respectively, with 17 bases between them. The germline V gene encodes CDR1 SGHTA and CDR2 FQGNSA. Written as DNA, the CDR3 is TGTGCCAGCAGCTTAGGAGGTGCGCAGGCGGGGGAAAAACTGTTTTTT. It codes for CASSLGGAQAGEKLFF. Filled out from reference TRBV7-2 and TRBJ1-4, the complete variable domain reads GAGVSQSPSNKVTEKGKDVELRCDPISGHTALYWYRQSLGQGLEFLIYFQGNSAPDKSGLPSDRFSAERTGGSVSTLTIQRTQQEDSAVYLCASSLGGAQAGEKLFFGSGTQLSVL.

This clonotype appeared once. This may be a read error: a much more frequent sequence differs by one nucleotide. J is TRBJ1-4 and V is TRBV19; 11 bases are shared with TRBD1. The CDR3 totals 16 residues. Germline V gene sequence: CDR1 LNHDA, CDR2 SQIVND (reference sequence). V dropped 7 bases and J dropped 7; count of bases not matched to a gene: 11. The CDR3 here is CASTLGQGAGAEKLFF. DNA of the CDR3: TGTGCCAGTACCCTAGGACAGGGGGCGGGGGCTGAAAAACTGTTTTTT.

This clonotype was observed a few times. This chain joins TRBV19 and TRBJ2-7, with 9 nucleotides matching TRBD2. The J segment lost 2 bases and the V segment lost 4 bases, leaving 9 bases of the junction unmatched. Germline V CDR1 and CDR2: LNHDA, SQIVND (reference sequence). The CDR3 spans 16 residues. CDR3 coding DNA: TGTGCCAGTAGTAAGGAAAGACTAGCGGAGGCCTACGAGCAGTACTTC. Residues: CASSKERLAEAYEQYF.

The chain uses TRBV6-2 or TRBV6-3 and TRBJ2-5, with D unclear. This CDR3 has 12 residues. In germline, CDR1 is MNHEY, CDR2 SVGEGT. Trimming removed 7 bases at V and 4 bases at J, with 10 bases between. The CDR3 here is CASTTNRETQYF. In DNA, the CDR3 is TGTGCCAGCACCACAAATCGAGAGACCCAGTACTTC.

At least ten counts were recorded for this clonotype. The rearrangement joins TRBV7-2 to TRBJ1-6; possible D gene TRBD1, 5 bases. Trimming cost V 1 base and J 6 bases, with 16 bases left between them. In germline, CDR1 is SGHTA, CDR2 FQGNSA. The CDR3 loop spans 17 amino acids. In nucleotides, the CDR3 is TGTGCCAGCAGCTTAGTGGGGAGGGGCTCGGTTAATTCACCCCTCCACTTT. Amino acids: CASSLVGRGSVNSPLHF.

The genes are TRBV25-1 and TRBJ1-2; the match to TRBD1 covers 9 bases. CDR3 length: 15 residues. The V and J ends lost 4 bases and 3 bases, in that order; junction bases with no gene match: 6. CDR1 is MGHDK, CDR2 SYGVNS, per germline. The CDR3 sequence: CASSANRGLDYGYTF. The CDR3 DNA reads as TGTGCCAGCAGTGCCAACAGGGGGCTAGACTATGGCTACACCTTC.

This sequence joins TRBV20-1 and TRBJ2-3; D remains ambiguous. V was shortened by 0 bases and J by 2 bases, with 3 bases between the two germline ends. CDR3 length equals 12 residues. Germline loops: CDR1 DFQATT, CDR2 SNEGSKA (reference sequence). CDR3 sequence: CSARDLTDTQYF. CDR3 sequence (DNA): TGCAGTGCTAGAGATCTCACAGATACGCAGTATTTT.

The table lists this clonotype with many counts. The chain links TRBV9 to TRBJ2-6; no clear D. The CDR3 consists of 16 residues. V lost 2 bases and J 0 bases, leaving 9 bases between the germline ends. Germline values: CDR1 SGDLS, CDR2 YYNGEE. Here the CDR3 reads CASSVGITSGANVLTF. CDR3 DNA sequence: TGTGCCAGCAGCGTTGGCATTACCTCTGGGGCCAACGTCCTGACTTTC.

V and J are TRBV5-1 and TRBJ1-2; no reliable D call. This CDR3 comprises 14 residues. V was cut by 0 bases and J by 6 bases, with 12 bases left in between. Per the germline V gene, CDR1 is SGHRS and CDR2 is YFSETQ. CDR3 residues: CASSLESPNDGYTF. The CDR3 DNA is TGCGCCAGCAGCTTGGAATCTCCAAACGATGGCTACACCTTC.

This clonotype was seen at least ten times. J is TRBJ2-3 and V is TRBV4-3, with 8 bases lining up with TRBD2. The CDR3 has 14 residues. V trimming: 7 bases; J trimming: 3 bases; junction bases outside the gene matches: 6. Germline CDR1 is LGHNA and CDR2 is YSLEER. The CDR3 here is CASNLPGGTDTQYF. CDR3 bases: TGCGCCAGCAACTTGCCGGGGGGGACAGATACGCAGTATTTT.

At least ten counts were recorded for this clonotype. The gene calls are TRBV20-1 and TRBJ2-7, with a tentative D call TRBD2 (6 bases). The CDR3 totals 18 residues. Germline CDR1 and CDR2: DFQATT and SNEGSKA (reference sequence). Trimming removed 1 base at V and 4 bases at J, with 26 bases between. CDR3 in DNA: TGCAGTGCTAGAGTGGCCTTTAGCGGACCCAATACCCCTTACGAGCAGTACTTC. Protein: CSARVAFSGPNTPYEQYF.